This TCR beta chain was sequenced during a study of cytomegalovirus exposure and HLA in healthy donors. V lost 3 bases, J lost 8 bases, and 5 bases lay in between. The CDR3 covers 10 residues. The germline gives CDR1 DFQATT, CDR2 SNEGSKA (reference sequence). As concerns this clone: Its antigen is not known.

Study-level results: A missense variant in DCLRE1C was later tied to TCR beta V- and J-gene trimming. Available immune exposure information was restricted to CMV serostatus only.

PCR involved 60 Vbeta and 13 Jbeta primers. In the original analysis: A later analysis counted around 80 million unique TCR beta chains, around 10 million shared. Sequenced by immunoSEQ multiplex PCR; TCRdb stores in-frame clones only, minus some. That table is the source of V, J and clone size, and D and trimming were worked out from the DNA. Of around 120,000 clones listed, 70% to 80% are singletons. Material for sequencing was PBMCs. The chain couples TRBV20-1 to TRBJ2-1; D is unclear. The source of this sequence is a woman aged 35 to 49 in good health and CMV-seropositive. In DNA, the CDR3 is TGCAGTGCTAGCATTGATGAGCAGTTCTTC. As protein: CSASIDEQFF.